This T cell receptor beta chain is drawn from a study of blood T cell repertoires in COVID-19. Study background: There were acute and convalescent COVID-19 samples, and they came from the United States, Italy and Spain. The analysed material was cDNA or gDNA that came from T cells, B-cell-depleted T cells, or PBMCs.

Per germline, CDR1 SGHDN and CDR2 FVKESK. After removal of 4 bases from V and 1 base from J, the junction contained 0 bases not matched to a gene. There are 13 residues in the CDR3. In the original analysis: It was from reference gene primer amplification that nucleated cell counts were estimated. Measured with immunoSEQ multiplex PCR; TCRdb has only the in-frame clones, and not every one. D and trimming were read from the DNA, whereas the V and J calls and clone size are those reported in that table. The data show approximately 94,000 clones, approximately 90% seen once. The source material was peripheral blood. V gene TRBV14 combines with J gene TRBJ1-1; 7 bases agree with TRBD1. The clonotype originates from a woman in her 50s in a cohort sampled during active COVID-19. CDR3 amino acids: CASSRQGNTEAFF. For the CDR3, the DNA is TGTGCCAGCAGCCGACAGGGGAACACTGAAGCTTTCTTT.